This TCR beta chain was sequenced in a study of T cells expressing NK-cell markers. Study at large: CD3+CD56+NKG2C+, CD3+CD56+NKG2C- and CD3+CD56-NKG2C+ T cells, once sorted, supplied the TCR beta repertoires. The eight sequenced donors comprised seven who were HCMV-seropositive and one who was seronegative. Findings and caveats of the study: Researchers report these clonotypes also headed the CD3+CD56-NKG2C+ fraction in a handful of donors.

CDR1 and CDR2 from the germline V gene are SNHLY and FYNNEI. The CDR3 covers 14 residues. As the method of synthesis, 5'RACE template switching with UMIs yielded TCR beta cDNA. TCRdb re-analyzed the 5' RACE reads; it lists each CDR3 protein once, without DNA. Recorded for this sample: a few hundred thousand distinct CDR3 sequences. Comments on this clonotype: Its target is not known.

This sequence was found in a man aged 18 to 69 in good health. The chain couples TRBV2 to TRBJ1-6; the TCRdb call, TRBD1, lacks DNA for checking. The sequencing sample was made of blood T cells: a sorted CD56 or NKG2C T cell subset, CD4+ or CD8+ T cells, or bulk PBMC T cells (not recorded which). CDR3 protein: CASSTGASNSPLHF.